The clone carrying this T cell receptor (beta chain) appeared once. Its antigen is not known. The survey-level immunoSEQ assay was used. As handled by the study authors: Productive clonotypes were detectable down to 2.59 x 10-5 frequency. Data came from immunoSEQ multiplex PCR; TCRdb stores just in-frame clones and leaves some out. V, J and clone size are those of that table, while D and trimming were read from the DNA. The sample includes 45,000 to 55,000 clones, about 70% seen only once; the top ten take over 1.5%. Per germline, CDR1 MNHEY and CDR2 SVGAGI. Trimming pared 8 bases from V and 2 bases from J, leaving 12 bases between. CDR3 size: 13 residues. This entry belongs to a study of STAT5B mutations in CD4+ large granular lymphocyte leukemia. Findings and caveats of the study: CD4-sorted patient repertoires seemed more clonal than healthy CD4+ repertoires. TRBV06-family usage was enriched in top patient clones (8/27) versus controls (2/35).

The sequenced material came from CD4+ T cells from blood buffy coats. This chain links TRBV6-5 with TRBJ1-2, with D hard to call. The TCR sequence derives from a human donor in good health. As DNA, the CDR3 is TGTGCCAGCCAGAGAGGACCAAACTATGGCTACACCTTC. Translation gives CASQRGPNYGYTF.